This T cell receptor (beta chain) was sequenced in a study of blood T cell repertoires in COVID-19. Study-wide context: The United States, Italy and Spain provided the acute and convalescent COVID-19 samples.

Per the original methods: Using reference gene primer amplification, nucleated cell counts were estimated. Only in-frame clones appear in the TCRdb table, and some are missing; sequencing was by immunoSEQ multiplex PCR. V, J and clone size are taken as reported in that table, and D and trimming were inferred from the DNA itself. This sample has 110,000 to 150,000 clones, with more than 85% found just once. Trimming cost V 3 bases and J 5 bases; bases outside gene matches: 6. This CDR3 has 17 residues. Germline CDR1 reads SGDLS; CDR2 reads YYNGEE. The sequencing sample was made of peripheral blood. The clonotype comes from a human donor in a cohort sampled during active COVID-19. The V gene is TRBV9, the J gene TRBJ2-3; 16 bases align to TRBD2. The CDR3 sequence is CASSEGLAGGPRDTQYF. CDR3 in DNA: TGTGCCAGCAGCGAGGGACTAGCGGGGGGGCCGAGAGATACGCAGTATTTT.